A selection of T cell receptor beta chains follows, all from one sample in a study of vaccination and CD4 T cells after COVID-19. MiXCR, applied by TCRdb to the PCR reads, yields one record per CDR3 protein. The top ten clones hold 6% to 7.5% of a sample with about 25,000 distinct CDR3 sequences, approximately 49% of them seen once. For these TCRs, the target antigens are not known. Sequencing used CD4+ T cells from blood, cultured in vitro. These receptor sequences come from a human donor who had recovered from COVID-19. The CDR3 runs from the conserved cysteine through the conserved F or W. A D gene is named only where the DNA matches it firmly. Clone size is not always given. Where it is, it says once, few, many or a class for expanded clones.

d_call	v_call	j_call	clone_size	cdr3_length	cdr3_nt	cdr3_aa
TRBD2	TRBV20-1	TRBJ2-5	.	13	TGCAGTGCTGACCGCGGGGGGCGAAAGACCCAGTACTTC	CSADRGGRKTQYF
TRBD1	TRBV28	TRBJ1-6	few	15	TGTGCCAGCAGAACCCCTCAGGGGGTTAATTCACCCCTCCACTTT	CASRTPQGVNSPLHF
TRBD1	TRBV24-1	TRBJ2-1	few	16	TGTGCCACCAGTGACCAGGACAGGGGCCTTGGCAATGAGCAGTTCTTC	CATSDQDRGLGNEQFF
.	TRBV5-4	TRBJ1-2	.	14	TGTGCCAGCAGCTTGGGGGGAGCTAACTATGGCTACACCTTC	CASSLGGANYGYTF
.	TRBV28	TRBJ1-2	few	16	TGTGCCAGCAGTTTACGGTTGGGGGTAAATAAAAAGGACTACACCTTC	CASSLRLGVNKKDYTF
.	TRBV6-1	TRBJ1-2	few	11	TGTGCCAGCACCCAGAGATATGGCTACACCTTC	CASTQRYGYTF
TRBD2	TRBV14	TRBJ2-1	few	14	TGTGCCAGCAGCCGCGGACTAGCGCAAGATGAGCAGTTCTTC	CASSRGLAQDEQFF
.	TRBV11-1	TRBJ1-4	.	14	TGTGCCAGCAGTCGGGCCGCAACTAATGAAAAACTGTTTTTT	CASSRAATNEKLFF
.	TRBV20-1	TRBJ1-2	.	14	TGCAGTGCCCCCGCGGGGTCAGGTCTGGGTGGCTACACCTTC	CSAPAGSGLGGYTF
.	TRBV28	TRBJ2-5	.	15	TGTGCCAGCAGCACTACAAGGGACCACAAAGAGACCCAGTACTTC	CASSTTRDHKETQYF
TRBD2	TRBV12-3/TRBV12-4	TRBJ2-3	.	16	TGTGCCAGCAGTAAGAGGACTAGAACTAGCACAGATACGCAGTATTTT	CASSKRTRTSTDTQYF
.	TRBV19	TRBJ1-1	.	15	TGTGCCAGTAGTATAGAGGGGGGCTGGAACACTGAAGCTTTCTTT	CASSIEGGWNTEAFF
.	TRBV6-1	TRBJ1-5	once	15	TGTGCCAGCAGTGGGCGGCGGGGTTTCAATCAGCCCCAGCATTTT	CASSGRRGFNQPQHF
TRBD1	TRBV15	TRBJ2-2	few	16	TGTGCCACCAGCAGCGGACAGGGGAGCAGGGCCGGGGAGCTGTTTTTT	CATSSGQGSRAGELFF
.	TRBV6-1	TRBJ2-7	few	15	TGTGCCAGCGCCGGTGGGGGGACGGGCTCCTACGAGCAGTACTTC	CASAGGGTGSYEQYF
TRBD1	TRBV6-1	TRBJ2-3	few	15	TGTGCCAGCAGCCTTGGAGGACAGGGCCCAGATACGCAGTATTTT	CASSLGGQGPDTQYF
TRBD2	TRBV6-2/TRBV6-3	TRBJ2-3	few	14	TGTGCCAGCAGAGCGGGATTTAGCACAGATACGCAGTATTTT	CASRAGFSTDTQYF
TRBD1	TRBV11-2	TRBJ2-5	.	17	TGTGCCAGCAGCTTAGATGGTGAGGGGGCTGGGGTAGAGACCCAGTACTTC	CASSLDGEGAGVETQYF
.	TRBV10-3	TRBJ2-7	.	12	TGTGCCATCAGTGCCAGGGTCGACGAGCAGTACTTC	CAISARVDEQYF
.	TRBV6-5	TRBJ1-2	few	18	TGTGCCAGCAGTTACCCCGCGAGTGTGACAAGGGGGGGGTATGGCTACACCTTC	CASSYPASVTRGGYGYTF
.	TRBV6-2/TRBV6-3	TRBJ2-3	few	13	TGTGCCAGCAGTTTAGCAGGAGTGGATACGCAGTATTTT	CASSLAGVDTQYF
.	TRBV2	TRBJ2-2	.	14	TGTGCCAGCAGGCGCTACCAGGTGGCCGGGGAGCTGTTTTTT	CASRRYQVAGELFF
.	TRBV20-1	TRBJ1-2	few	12	TGCAGTGCTAGCGTCCGGGGCCTAGGTCCCACCTTC	CSASVRGLGPTF
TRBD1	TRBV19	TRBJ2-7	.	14	TGTGCCAGTAGTTCACCGGGACAGTACCCCGAGCAGTACTTC	CASSSPGQYPEQYF
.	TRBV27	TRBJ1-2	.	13	TGTGCCAGCAGTAAGGACGCCTCCTATGGCTACACCTTC	CASSKDASYGYTF
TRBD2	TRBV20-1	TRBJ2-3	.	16	TGCAGTGCTAGAACTAGCGGGGGCCATACCACAGATACGCAGTATTTT	CSARTSGGHTTDTQYF
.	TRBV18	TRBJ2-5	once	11	TGTGCCAGCTCACCGGAAGAGACCCAGTACTTC	CASSPEETQYF